The sequence of this T cell receptor (beta chain) was determined in a study of blood T cell repertoires in COVID-19. This CDR3 has 15 amino acids. Looked up from germline, CDR1 is SGHNT and CDR2 is YYREEE (reference sequence). Germline trimming cut 3 bases from V and 5 bases from J; bases unmatched to any gene: 5. TCRdb's copy holds only in-frame clones and misses some; the assay was immunoSEQ multiplex PCR. Among around 180,000 clones listed, 75% to 85% were seen once. This clone was counted a single time. The chain is built from TRBV5-4 and TRBJ1-4; TRBD1 matches 9 bases. Specimen: PBMCs or T cells enriched from blood (not recorded which). This receptor was obtained from a woman aged 45-65 years with acute COVID-19. The CDR3, as DNA: TGTGCCAGCAGCTGGGGGGGGACAGGGAATGAAAAACTGTTTTTT. The encoded protein is CASSWGGTGNEKLFF.